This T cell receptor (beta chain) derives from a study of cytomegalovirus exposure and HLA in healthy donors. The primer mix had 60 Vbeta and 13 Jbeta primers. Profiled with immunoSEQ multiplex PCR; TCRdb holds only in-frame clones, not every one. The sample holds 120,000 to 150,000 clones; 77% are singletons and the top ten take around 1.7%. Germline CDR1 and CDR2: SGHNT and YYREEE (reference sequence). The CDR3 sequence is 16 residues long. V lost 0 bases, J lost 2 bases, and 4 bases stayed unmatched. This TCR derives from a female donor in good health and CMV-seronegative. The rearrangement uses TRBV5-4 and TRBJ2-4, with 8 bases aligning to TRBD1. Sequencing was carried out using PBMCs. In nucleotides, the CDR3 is TGTGCCAGCAGCTTGGGGACAGGGATGACCAAAAACATTCAGTACTTC. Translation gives CASSLGTGMTKNIQYF.